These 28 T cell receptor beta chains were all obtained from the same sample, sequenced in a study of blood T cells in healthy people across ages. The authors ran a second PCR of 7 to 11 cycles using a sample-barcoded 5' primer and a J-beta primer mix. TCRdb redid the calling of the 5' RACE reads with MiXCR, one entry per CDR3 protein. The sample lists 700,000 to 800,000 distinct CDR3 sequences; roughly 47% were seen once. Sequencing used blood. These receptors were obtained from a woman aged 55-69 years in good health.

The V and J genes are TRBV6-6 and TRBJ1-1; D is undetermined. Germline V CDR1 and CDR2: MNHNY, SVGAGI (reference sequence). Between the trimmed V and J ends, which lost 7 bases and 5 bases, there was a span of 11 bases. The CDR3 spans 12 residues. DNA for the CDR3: TGTGCCAGCACCCTACCGGAGACTGAAGCTTTCTTT. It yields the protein CASTLPETEAFF.

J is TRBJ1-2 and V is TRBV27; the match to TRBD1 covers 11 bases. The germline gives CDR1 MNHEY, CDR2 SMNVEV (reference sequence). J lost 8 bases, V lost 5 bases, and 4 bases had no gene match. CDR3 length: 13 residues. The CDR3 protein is CASSGGQGAGYTF. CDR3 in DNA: TGTGCCAGCAGTGGAGGACAGGGGGCAGGCTACACCTTC.

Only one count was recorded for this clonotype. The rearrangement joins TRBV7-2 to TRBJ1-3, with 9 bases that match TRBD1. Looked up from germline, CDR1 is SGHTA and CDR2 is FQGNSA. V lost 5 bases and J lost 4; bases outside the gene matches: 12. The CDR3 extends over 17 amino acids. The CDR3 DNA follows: TGTGCCAGCAGCGCAGGGACAGGGAATCCGAACGGAAACACCATATATTTT. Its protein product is CASSAGTGNPNGNTIYF.

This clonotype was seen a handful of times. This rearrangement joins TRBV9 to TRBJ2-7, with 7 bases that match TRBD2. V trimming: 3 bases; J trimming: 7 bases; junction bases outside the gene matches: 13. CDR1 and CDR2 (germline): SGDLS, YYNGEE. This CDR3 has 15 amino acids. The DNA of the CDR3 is TGTGCCAGCAGCGCCTCTTGGGGGGGAGACAATGAGCAGTACTTC. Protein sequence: CASSASWGGDNEQYF.

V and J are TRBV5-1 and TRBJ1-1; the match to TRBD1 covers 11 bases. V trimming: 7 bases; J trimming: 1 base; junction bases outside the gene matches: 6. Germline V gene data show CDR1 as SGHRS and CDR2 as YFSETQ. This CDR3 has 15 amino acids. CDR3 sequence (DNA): TGCGCCAGCGGGGGGGGACAGGGGGAGAACACTGAAGCTTTCTTT. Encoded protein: CASGGGQGENTEAFF.

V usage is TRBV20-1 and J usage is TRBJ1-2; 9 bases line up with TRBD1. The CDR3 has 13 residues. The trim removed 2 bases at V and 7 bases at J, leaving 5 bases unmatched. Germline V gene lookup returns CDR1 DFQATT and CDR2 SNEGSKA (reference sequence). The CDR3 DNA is TGCAGTGCTAGACCACAGGGGGCGGGTGGCTACACCTTC. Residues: CSARPQGAGGYTF.

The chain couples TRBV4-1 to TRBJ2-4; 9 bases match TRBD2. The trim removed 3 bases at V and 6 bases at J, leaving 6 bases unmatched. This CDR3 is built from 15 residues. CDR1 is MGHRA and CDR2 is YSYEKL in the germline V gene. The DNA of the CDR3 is TGCGCCAGCAGCCAGTTGGGACTAGCAGCAAACATTCAGTACTTC. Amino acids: CASSQLGLAANIQYF.

CDR3 nucleotide sequence: TGTGCCAGCAACCCGGGACTAGCGGAAGATGAGCAGTTCTTC. Translating it yields CASNPGLAEDEQFF. The chain couples TRBV5-5 to TRBJ2-1; 11 bases agree with TRBD2. Unmatched junction bases numbered 7, after V lost 6 bases and J lost 8 bases. The germline gives CDR1 SGHKS, CDR2 YYEKEE (reference sequence). The CDR3 runs 14 residues.

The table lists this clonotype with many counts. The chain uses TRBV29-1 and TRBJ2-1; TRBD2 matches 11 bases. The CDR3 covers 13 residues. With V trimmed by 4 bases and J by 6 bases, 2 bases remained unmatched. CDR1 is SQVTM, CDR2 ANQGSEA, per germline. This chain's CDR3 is CSVASGRINEQFF. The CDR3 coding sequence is TGCAGCGTTGCTAGCGGGAGGATCAATGAGCAGTTCTTC.

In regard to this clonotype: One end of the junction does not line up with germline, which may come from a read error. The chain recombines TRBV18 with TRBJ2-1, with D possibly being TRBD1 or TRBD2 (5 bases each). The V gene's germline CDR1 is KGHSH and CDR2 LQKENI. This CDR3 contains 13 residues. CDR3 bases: TGTGCCAGCGCACCTCGAGCAGGGAGCGGAGGGTTCTTC. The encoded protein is CASAPRAGSGGFF.

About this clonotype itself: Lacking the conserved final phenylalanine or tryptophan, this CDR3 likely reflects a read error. Here the CDR3 reads CASRIRDRGSTDTQYL. Here the CDR3 DNA reads TGTGCCAGCAGAATACGGGACAGGGGGTCGACAGATACGCAGTATCTT. This rearrangement joins TRBV7-2 to TRBJ2-3; 11 bases align to TRBD1. The J segment lost 3 bases and the V segment lost 6 bases, leaving 8 bases of the junction unmatched. The germline CDR1 and CDR2 sequences are SGHTA and FQGNSA. The CDR3 loop spans 16 amino acids.

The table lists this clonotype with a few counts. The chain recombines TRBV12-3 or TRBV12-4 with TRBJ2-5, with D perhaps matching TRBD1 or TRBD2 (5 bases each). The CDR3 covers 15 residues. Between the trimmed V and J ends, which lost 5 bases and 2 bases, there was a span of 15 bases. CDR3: CASSALGAVQETQYF. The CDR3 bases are TGTGCCAGCAGTGCCCTCGGGGCGGTTCAAGAGACCCAGTACTTC.

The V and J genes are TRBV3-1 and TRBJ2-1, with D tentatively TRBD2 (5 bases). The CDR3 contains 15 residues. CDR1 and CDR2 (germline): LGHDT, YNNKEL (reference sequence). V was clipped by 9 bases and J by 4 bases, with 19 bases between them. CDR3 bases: TGTGCCAGTCAGCATAGCGAGGGCCTTTACAATGAGCAGTTCTTC. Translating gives CASQHSEGLYNEQFF.

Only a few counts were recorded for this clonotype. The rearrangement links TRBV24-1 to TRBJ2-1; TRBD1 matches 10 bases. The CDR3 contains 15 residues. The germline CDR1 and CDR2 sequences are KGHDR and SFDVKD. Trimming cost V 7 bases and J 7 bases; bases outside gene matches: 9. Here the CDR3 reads CATSDPGQGSNEQFF. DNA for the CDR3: TGTGCCACCAGCGATCCGGGACAGGGGAGTAATGAGCAGTTCTTC.

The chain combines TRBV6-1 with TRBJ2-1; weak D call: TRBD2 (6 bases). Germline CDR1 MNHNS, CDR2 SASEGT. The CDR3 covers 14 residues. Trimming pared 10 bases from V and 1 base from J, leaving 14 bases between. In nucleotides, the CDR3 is TGTGCCACCCAGCGGAGGGAATCCTACAATGAGCAGTTCTTC. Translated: CATQRRESYNEQFF.

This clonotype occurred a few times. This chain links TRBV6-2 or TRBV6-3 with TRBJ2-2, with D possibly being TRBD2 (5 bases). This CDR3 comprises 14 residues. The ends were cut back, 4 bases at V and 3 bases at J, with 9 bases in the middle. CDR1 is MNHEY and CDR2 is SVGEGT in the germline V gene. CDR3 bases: TGTGCCAGCAGTTTGCACGGGGACACCGGGGAGCTGTTTTTT. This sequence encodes CASSLHGDTGELFF.

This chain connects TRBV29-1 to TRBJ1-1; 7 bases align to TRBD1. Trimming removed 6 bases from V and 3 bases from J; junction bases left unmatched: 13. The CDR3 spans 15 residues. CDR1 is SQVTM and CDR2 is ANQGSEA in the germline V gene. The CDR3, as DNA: TGCAGCGTACCCGTCCCCGGGACAGATGACACTGAAGCTTTCTTT. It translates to CSVPVPGTDDTEAFF.

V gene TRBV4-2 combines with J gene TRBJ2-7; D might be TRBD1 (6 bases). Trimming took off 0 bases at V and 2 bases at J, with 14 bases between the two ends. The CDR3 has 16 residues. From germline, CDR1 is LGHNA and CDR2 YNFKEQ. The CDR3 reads CASSQEVAGATYEQYF. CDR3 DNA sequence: TGTGCCAGCAGCCAAGAGGTAGCAGGGGCCACCTACGAGCAGTACTTC.

DNA for the CDR3: TGTGCCAGCAGTTCGAGTCCGGGCGGGAGGGCCAACTCCTACAATGAGCAGTTCTTC. Residues: CASSSSPGGRANSYNEQFF. The rearrangement uses TRBV28 and TRBJ2-1; 9 bases match TRBD2. V shed 4 bases, J shed 0 bases, and the junction held 13 bases outside the gene matches. Germline V lookup: CDR1 MDHEN, CDR2 SYDVKM. The CDR3 is made up of 19 amino acids.

The CDR3 DNA sequence: TGCAGTGCTAGACTAGCAGACAGGGCCCAGCAGTACTTC. Translated: CSARLADRAQQYF. The V and J genes are TRBV20-1 and TRBJ2-5, with 7 bases aligning to TRBD1. The germline gives CDR1 DFQATT, CDR2 SNEGSKA (reference sequence). This CDR3 spans 13 amino acids. J lost 11 bases, V lost 2 bases, and 11 bases had no gene match.

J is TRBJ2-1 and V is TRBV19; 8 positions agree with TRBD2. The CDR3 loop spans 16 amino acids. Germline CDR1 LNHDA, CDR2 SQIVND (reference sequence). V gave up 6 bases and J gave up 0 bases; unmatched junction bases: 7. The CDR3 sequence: CASSQARGGSYNEQFF. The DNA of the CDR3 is TGTGCCAGTAGCCAGGCCCGGGGGGGCTCCTACAATGAGCAGTTCTTC.

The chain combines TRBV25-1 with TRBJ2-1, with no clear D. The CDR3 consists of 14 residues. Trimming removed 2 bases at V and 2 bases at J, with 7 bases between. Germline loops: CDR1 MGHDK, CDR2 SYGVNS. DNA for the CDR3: TGTGCCAGCAGTGAACCAGGAACCTACAATGAGCAGTTCTTC. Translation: CASSEPGTYNEQFF. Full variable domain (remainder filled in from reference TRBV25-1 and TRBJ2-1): EADIYQTPRYLVIGTGKKITLECSQTMGHDKMYWYQQDPGMELHLIHYSYGVNSTEKGDLSSESTVSRIRTEHFPLTLESARPSHTSQYLCASSEPGTYNEQFFGPGTRLTVL.

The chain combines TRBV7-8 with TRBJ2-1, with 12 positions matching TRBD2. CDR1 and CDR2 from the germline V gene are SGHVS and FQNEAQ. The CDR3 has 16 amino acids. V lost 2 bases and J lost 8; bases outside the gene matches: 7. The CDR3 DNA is TGTGCCAGCAGCTTAAGGTCTAGCGGGAGGGCCTATGAGCAGTTCTTC. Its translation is CASSLRSSGRAYEQFF.

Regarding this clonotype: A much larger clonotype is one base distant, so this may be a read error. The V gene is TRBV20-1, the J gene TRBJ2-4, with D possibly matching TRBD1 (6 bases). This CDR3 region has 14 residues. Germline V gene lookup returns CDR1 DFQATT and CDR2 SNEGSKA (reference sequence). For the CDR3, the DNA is TGCAGTGCCCGAAAACAGGGCCCCCAAAACATTCGGTACTTC. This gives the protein CSARKQGPQNIRYF.

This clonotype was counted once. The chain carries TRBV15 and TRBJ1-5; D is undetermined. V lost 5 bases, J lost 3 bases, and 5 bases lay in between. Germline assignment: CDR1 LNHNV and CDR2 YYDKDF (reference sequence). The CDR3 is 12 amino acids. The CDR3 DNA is TGTGCCACCAGCTTGACCAATCAGCCCCAGCATTTT. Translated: CATSLTNQPQHF.

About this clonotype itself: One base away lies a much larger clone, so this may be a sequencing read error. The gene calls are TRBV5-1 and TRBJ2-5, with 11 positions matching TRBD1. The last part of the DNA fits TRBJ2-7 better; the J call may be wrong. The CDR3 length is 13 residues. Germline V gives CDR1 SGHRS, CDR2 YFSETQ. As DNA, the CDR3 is TGCGCCAGCCGGGGACAGGGGGTCAACGAGCAGTACTTC. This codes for CASRGQGVNEQYF.

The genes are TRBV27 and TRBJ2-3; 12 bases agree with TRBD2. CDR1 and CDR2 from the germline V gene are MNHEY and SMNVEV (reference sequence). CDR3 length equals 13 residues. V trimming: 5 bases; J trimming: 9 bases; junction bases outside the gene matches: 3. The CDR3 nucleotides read TGTGCCAGCAGTATGGGACTAGCGGGCACGCAGTATTTT. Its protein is CASSMGLAGTQYF.

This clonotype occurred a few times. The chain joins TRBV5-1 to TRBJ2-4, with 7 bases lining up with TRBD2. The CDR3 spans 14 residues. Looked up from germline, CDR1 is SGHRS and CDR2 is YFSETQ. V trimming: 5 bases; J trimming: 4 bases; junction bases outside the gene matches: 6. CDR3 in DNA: TGCGCCAGCAGGGGAAGCGGGAAAAAAAACATTCAGTACTTC. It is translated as CASRGSGKKNIQYF. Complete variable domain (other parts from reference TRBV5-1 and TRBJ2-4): KAGVTQTPRYLIKTRGQQVTLSCSPISGHRSVSWYQQTPGQGLQFLFEYFSETQRNKGNFPGRFSGRQFSNSRSEMNVSTLELGDSALYLCASRGSGKKNIQYFGAGTRLSVL.